The T cell receptor beta chain under discussion was sequenced for a study of OX40 agonist ivuxolimab in advanced cancers. Study at large: Patients in dose escalation had liver, melanoma, kidney or head and neck cancers. A mean age of approximately 64 years, range about 20 to 79, was recorded, and 70% to 85% were male. Regarding the study as a whole: Expanded clones belonging to CD8+ T cells outnumbered, on average, those of CD4+.

Concerning this clone itself: What it recognizes is unknown.

Blood got drawn at baseline, again on cycle 4 day 1, and then on cycle 7 day 1. V shed 4 bases, J shed 8 bases, and the junction held 6 bases outside the gene matches. Germline V lookup: CDR1 MGHRA, CDR2 YSYEKL. The CDR3 spans 15 residues. Some clones are missing from TCRdb's copy, which holds only in-frame ones; the method was immunoSEQ multiplex PCR. The data show tens of thousands of clones, around 86% seen once. This TCR derives from an adult with an advanced solid tumor such as melanoma, head and neck, liver or kidney cancer. The rearrangement links TRBV4-1 to TRBJ2-3, with TRBD2 identical over 13 bases. Sample: CD4+ or CD8+ T cells sorted from blood, taken in a trial of the OX40 agonist ivuxolimab. The DNA for the CDR3 is TGCGCCAGCAGCCGAGGACTAGCGGGAGTGGGTACGCAGTATTTT. Encoded protein: CASSRGLAGVGTQYF.